This paragraph covers one TCR beta chain sequence. The data are from a study of CD8+ T cells in alopecia areata. Per germline, CDR1 SEHNR and CDR2 FQNEAQ (reference sequence). The CDR3 runs 17 residues. The V end was cut by 1 base, the J end by 0 bases, with 13 bases between. cDNA prepared by RNA extraction and subsequent reverse transcription served as the template for sequencing. The assay was immunoSEQ multiplex PCR, and TCRdb's table has in-frame clones only and misses some. The sample comprises some 120,000 clones, around three fifths of which are singletons, and roughly 4.8% rests with the top ten.

The sample was CD4+ T cells sorted from blood, taken at week 0. The rearrangement uses TRBV7-9 and TRBJ2-4; D gene ambiguous. This clonotype was sampled from a human donor with alopecia areata. The CDR3 protein is CASSLVGRRVAKNIQYF. The CDR3 DNA is TGTGCCAGCAGCTTAGTCGGCAGACGGGTAGCCAAAAACATTCAGTACTTC.